Included here is one T cell receptor beta chain sequence, with context. This sample was included in a study of human T cells and chemical hapten exposure. Regarding time point: pre-sensitization, week 0. Treatment meaning: therapeutic diphenylcyclopropenone sensitization with weekly scalp DPC. V lost 6 bases to trimming and J lost 3 bases; unmatched junction nucleotides: 12. Per the germline V gene, CDR1 is SQVTM and CDR2 is ANQGSEA. The CDR3 is made up of 17 amino acids. A single record per CDR3 protein comes from TCRdb applying MiXCR to the RACE reads. The data show 35,000 to 50,000 distinct CDR3 sequences, roughly 10% seen once.

The J gene is TRBJ2-1, the V gene TRBV29-1; 12 nucleotides match TRBD2. Specimen: whole blood, collected in connection with sensitization to the hapten diphenylcyclopropenone (DPC). The source is a man in his thirties or forties with alopecia areata. Some clones in this sample may be carry-over from other donors' samples. The CDR3 spells CSVARTSGKPLYNEQFF. The CDR3 coding sequence is TGCAGCGTCGCTCGGACTAGCGGGAAGCCCCTCTACAATGAGCAGTTCTTC.